The T cell receptor (beta chain) under discussion was sequenced for a study of CD8 T cells in ankylosing spondylitis. Study observations and caveats: Reportedly, matched ankylosing spondylitis synovial fluid was significantly enriched for disease-linked clones. Typical of ankylosing spondylitis blood, it appeared, was a TCR beta motif of eight highly homologous variants.

The V gene lost 6 bases and the J gene lost 6 bases, with 5 bases spanning the gap. The CDR3 runs 11 residues. Germline lookup yields CDR1 SGHNT and CDR2 YENEEA. Turning to this clonotype: Its specificity is unknown.

Each CDR3 protein is one row after TCRdb ran MiXCR on the 5' RACE reads. The sample consists of approximately 400,000 distinct CDR3 sequences, 15% to 20% of them appearing once. This receptor was taken from a male donor with ankylosing spondylitis. V is TRBV11-3 and J is TRBJ2-2, with D hard to call. Sequencing used blood, either unsorted or a sorted T cell fraction (not recorded which). DNA of the CDR3: TGTGCCAGCAGTATGGCCGGGGAGCTGTTTTTT. Encoded protein: CASSMAGELFF. Full variable domain (outside the CDR3, taken from reference TRBV11-3 and TRBJ2-2): EAGVVQSPRYKIIEKKQPVAFWCNPISGHNTLYWYLQNLGQGPELLIRYENEEAVDDSQLPKDRFSAERLKGVDSTLKIQPAELGDSAVYLCASSMAGELFFGEGSRLTVL.